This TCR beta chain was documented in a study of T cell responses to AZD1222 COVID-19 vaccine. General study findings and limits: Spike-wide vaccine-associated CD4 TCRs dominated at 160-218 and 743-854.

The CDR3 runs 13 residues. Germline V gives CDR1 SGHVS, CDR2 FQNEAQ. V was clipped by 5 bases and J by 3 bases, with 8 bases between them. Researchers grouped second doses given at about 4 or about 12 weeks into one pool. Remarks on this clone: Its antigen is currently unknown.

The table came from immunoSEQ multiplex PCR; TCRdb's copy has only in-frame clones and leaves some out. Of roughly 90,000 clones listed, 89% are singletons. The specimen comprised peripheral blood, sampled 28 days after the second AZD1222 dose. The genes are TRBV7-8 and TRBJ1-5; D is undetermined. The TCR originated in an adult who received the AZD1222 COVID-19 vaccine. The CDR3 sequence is CASSPTFNQPQHF. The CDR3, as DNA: TGTGCCAGCAGCCCAACCTTCAATCAGCCCCAGCATTTT. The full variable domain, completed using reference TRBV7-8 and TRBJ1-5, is GAGVSQSPRYKVAKRGQDVALRCDPISGHVSLFWYQQALGQGPEFLTYFQNEAQLDKSGLPSDRFFAERPEGSVSTLKIQRTQQEDSAVYLCASSPTFNQPQHFGDGTRLSIL.